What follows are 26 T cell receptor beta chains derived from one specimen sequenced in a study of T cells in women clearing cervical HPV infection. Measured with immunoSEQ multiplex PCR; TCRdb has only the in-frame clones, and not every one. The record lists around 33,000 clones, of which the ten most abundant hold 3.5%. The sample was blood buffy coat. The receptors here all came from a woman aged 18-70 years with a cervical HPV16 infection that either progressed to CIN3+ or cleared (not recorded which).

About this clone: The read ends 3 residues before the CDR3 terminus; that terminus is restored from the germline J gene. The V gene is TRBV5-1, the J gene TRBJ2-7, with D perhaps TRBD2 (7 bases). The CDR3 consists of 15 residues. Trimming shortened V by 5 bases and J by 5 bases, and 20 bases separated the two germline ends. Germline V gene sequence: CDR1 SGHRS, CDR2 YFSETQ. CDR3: CASREGRGLDHEQYF. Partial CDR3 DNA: TGCGCCAGCAGGGAGGGGCGGGGGCTAGACCACGAG.

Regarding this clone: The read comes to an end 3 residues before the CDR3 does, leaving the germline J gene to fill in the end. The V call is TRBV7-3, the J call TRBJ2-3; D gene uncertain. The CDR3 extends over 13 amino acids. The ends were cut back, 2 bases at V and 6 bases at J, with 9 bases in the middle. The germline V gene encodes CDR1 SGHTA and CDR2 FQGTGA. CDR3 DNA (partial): TGTGCCAGCAGCTTAGCGTCCTCGGATACG. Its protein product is CASSLASSDT. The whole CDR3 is CASSLASSDTQYF.

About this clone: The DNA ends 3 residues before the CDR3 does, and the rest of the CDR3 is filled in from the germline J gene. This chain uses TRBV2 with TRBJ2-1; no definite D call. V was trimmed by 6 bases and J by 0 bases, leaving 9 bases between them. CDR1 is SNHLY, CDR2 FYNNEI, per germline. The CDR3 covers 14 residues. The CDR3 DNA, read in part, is TGTGCCAGCAGGCCTAAAAGCTCCTACAATGAG. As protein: CASRPKSSYNE. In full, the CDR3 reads CASRPKSSYNEQFF.

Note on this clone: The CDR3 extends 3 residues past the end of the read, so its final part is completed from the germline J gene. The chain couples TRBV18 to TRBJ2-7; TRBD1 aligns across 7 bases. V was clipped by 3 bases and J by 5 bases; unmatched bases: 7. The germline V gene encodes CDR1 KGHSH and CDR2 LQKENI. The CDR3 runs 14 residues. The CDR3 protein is CASSPQGDQDEQYF. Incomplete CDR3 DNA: TGTGCCAGCTCACCCCAGGGGGATCAGGACGAG.

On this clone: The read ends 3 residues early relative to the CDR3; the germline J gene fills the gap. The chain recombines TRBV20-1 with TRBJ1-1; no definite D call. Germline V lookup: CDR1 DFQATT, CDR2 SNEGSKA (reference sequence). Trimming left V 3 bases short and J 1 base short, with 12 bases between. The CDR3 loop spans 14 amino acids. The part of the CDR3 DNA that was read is TGCAGTGCTAGGAACAGCATCCAGAACACTGAA. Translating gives CSARNSIQNTE. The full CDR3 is CSARNSIQNTEAFF.

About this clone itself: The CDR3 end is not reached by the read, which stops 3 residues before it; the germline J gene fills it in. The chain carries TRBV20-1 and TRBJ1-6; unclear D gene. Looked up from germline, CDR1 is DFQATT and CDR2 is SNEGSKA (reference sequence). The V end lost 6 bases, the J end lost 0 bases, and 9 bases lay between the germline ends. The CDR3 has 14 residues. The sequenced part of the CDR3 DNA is TGCAGTGCCAGGATGAGCTCCTATAATTCACCC. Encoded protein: CSARMSSYNSP. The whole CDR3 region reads CSARMSSYNSPLHF.

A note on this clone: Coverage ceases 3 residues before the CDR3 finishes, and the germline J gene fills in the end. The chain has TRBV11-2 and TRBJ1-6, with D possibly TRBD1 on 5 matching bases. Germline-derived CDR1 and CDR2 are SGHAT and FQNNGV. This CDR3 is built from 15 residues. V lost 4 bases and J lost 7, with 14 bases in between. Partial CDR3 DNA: TGTGCCAGCAGCTCCCTAACGGGGGGAAATTCACCC. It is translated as CASSSLTGGNSP. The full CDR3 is CASSSLTGGNSPLHF.

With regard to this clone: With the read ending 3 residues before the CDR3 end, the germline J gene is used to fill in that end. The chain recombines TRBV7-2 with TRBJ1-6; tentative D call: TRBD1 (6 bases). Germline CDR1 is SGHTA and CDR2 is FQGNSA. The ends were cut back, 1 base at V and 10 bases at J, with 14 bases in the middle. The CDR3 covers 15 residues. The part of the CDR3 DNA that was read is TGTGCCAGCAGCTTAGTGGGGGCAGTCGGGTCACCC. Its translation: CASSLVGAVGSP. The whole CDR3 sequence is CASSLVGAVGSPLHF.

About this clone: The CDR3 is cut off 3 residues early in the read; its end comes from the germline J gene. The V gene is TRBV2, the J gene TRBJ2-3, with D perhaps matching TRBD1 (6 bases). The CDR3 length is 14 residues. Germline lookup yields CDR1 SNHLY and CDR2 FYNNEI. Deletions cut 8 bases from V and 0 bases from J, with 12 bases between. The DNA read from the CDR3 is TGTGCCAGCGGCCGGGACACCAGCACAGATACG. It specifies CASGRDTSTDT. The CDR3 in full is CASGRDTSTDTQYF.

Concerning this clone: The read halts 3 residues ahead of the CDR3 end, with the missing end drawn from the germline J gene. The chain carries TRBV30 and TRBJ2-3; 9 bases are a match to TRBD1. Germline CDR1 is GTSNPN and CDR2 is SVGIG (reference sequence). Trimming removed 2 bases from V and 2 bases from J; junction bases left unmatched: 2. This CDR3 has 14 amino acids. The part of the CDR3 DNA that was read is TGTGCCTGGAGTACAGGGGGCGTCACAGATACG. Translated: CAWSTGGVTDT. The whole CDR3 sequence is CAWSTGGVTDTQYF.

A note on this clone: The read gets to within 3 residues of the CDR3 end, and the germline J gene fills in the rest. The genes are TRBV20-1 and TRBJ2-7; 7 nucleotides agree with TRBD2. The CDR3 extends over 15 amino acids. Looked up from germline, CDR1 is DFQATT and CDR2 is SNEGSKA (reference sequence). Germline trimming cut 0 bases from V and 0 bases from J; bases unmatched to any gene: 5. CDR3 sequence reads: CSARDRSSGSYEQYF. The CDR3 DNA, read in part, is TGCAGTGCTAGAGATCGGTCTAGCGGCTCCTACGAG.

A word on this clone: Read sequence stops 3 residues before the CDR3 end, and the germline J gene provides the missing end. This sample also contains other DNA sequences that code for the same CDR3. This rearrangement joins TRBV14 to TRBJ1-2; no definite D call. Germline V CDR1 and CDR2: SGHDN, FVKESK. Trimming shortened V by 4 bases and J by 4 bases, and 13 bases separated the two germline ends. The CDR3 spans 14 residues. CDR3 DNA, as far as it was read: TGTGCCAGCAGCCCTACGGGGATCGGCTATGGC. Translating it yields CASSPTGIGYG. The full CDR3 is CASSPTGIGYGYTF.

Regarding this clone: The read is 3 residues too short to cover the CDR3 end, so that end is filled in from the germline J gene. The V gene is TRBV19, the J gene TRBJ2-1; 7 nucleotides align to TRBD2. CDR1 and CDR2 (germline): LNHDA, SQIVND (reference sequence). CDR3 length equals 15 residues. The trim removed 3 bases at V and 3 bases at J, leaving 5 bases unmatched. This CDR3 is CASSISGKSYNEQFF. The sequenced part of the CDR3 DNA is TGTGCCAGTAGTATCAGCGGGAAAAGCTACAATGAG.

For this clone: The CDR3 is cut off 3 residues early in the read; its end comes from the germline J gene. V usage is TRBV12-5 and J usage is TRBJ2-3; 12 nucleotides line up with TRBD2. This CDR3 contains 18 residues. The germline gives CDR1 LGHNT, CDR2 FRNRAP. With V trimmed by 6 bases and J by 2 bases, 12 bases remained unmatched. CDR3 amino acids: CASGYLAGGPIFTDTQYF. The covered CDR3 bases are TGTGCTAGTGGCTATCTAGCGGGAGGGCCTATTTTCACAGATACG.

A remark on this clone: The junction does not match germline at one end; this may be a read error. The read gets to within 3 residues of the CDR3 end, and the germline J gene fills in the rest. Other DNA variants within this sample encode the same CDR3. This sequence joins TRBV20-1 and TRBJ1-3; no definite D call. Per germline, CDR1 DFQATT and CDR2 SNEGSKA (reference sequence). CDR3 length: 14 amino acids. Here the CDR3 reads CSASPGVVGNTIYF. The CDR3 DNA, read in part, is TGCAGTGCTAGTCCCGGGGTAGTGGGAAACACT.

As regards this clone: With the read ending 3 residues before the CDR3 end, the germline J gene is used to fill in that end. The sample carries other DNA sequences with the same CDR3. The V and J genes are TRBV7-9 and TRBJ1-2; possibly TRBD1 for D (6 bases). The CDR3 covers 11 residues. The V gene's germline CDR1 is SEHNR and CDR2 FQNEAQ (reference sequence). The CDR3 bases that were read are TGTGCCAGCAGCCCGGACAGACTT. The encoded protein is CASSPDRL. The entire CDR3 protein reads CASSPDRLYTF.

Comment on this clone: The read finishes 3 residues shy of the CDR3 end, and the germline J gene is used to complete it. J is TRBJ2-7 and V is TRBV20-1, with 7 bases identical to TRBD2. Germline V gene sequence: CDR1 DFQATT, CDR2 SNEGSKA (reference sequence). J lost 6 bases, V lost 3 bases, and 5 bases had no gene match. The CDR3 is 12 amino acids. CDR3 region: CSARTSLGEQYF. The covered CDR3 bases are TGCAGTGCTAGGACTAGCCTTGGCGAG.

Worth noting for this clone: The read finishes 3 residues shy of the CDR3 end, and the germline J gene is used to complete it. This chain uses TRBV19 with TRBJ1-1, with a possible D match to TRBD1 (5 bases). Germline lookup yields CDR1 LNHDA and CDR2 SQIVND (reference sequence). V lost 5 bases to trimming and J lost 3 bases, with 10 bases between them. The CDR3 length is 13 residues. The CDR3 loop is CASSPRGDTEAFF. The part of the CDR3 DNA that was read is TGTGCCAGTAGTCCTCGGGGGGACACTGAA.

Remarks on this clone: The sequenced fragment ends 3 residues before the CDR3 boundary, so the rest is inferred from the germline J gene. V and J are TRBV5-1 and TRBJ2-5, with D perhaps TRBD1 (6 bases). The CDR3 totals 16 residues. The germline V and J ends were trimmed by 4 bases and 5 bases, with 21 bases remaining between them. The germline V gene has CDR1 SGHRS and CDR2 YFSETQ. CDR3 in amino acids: CASSLLPGAPGETQYF. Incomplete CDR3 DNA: TGCGCCAGCAGCCTCCTCCCAGGGGCGCCGGGGGAGACC.

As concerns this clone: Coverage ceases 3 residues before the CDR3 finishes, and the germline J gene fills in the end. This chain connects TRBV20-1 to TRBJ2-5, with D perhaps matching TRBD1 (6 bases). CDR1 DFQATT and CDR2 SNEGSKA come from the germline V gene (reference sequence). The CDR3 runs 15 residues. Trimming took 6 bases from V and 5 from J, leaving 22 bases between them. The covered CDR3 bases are TGCAGTGCCGGCATTTTTGGGGGCGGGTGGGAGACC. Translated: CSAGIFGGGWET. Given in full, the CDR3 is CSAGIFGGGWETQYF.

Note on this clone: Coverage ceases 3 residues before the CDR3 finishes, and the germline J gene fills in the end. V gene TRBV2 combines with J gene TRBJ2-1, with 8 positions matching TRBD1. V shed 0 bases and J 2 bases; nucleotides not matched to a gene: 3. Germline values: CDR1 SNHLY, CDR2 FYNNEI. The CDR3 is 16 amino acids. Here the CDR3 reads CASSEAYRGTYNEQFF. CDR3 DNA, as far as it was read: TGTGCCAGCAGTGAAGCGTACAGGGGGACCTACAATGAG. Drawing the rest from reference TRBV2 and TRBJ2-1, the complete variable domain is EPEVTQTPSHQVTQMGQEVILRCVPISNHLYFYWYRQILGQKVEFLVSFYNNEISEKSEIFDDQFSVERPDGSNFTLKIRSTKLEDSAMYFCASSEAYRGTYNEQFFGPGTRLTVL.

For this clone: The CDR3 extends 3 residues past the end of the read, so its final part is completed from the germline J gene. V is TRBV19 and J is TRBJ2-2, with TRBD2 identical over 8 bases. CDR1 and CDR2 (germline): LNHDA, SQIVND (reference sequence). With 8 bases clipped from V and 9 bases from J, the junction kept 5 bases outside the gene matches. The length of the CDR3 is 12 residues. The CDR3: CASRISGRELFF. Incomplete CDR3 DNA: TGTGCCAGTCGGATTAGCGGGAGGGAG.

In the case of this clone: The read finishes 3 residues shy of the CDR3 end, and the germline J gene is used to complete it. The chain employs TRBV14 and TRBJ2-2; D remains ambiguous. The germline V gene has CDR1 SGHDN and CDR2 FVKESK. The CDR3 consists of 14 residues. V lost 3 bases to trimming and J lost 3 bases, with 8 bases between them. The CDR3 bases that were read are TGTGCCAGCAGCCATTCCCCCTACACCGGGGAG. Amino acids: CASSHSPYTGE. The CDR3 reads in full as CASSHSPYTGELFF.

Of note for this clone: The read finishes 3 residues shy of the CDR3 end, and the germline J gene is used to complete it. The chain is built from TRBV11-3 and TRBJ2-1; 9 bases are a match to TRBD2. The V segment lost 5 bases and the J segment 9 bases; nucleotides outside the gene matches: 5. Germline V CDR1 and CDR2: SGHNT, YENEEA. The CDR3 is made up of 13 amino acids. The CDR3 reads CASSGTSSGEQFF. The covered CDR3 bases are TGTGCCAGCAGCGGGACTAGCAGTGGTGAG. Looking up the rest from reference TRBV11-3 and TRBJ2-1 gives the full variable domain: EAGVVQSPRYKIIEKKQPVAFWCNPISGHNTLYWYLQNLGQGPELLIRYENEEAVDDSQLPKDRFSAERLKGVDSTLKIQPAELGDSAVYLCASSGTSSGEQFFGPGTRLTVL.

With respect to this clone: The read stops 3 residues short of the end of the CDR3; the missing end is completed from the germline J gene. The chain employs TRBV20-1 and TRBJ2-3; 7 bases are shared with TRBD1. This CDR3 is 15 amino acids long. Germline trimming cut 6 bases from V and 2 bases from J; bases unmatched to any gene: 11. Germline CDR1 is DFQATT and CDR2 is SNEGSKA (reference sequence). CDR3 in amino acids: CSAKSGTDITDTQYF. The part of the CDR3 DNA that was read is TGCAGTGCAAAGTCCGGGACAGATATCACAGATACG.

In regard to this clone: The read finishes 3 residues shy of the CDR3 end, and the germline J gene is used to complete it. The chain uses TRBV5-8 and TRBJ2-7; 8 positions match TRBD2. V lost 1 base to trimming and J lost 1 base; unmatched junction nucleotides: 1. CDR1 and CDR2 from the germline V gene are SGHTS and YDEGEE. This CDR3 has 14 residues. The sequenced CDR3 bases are TGTGCCAGCAGCTTGCCGGGGGGGTCCTACGAG. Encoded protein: CASSLPGGSYE. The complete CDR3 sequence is CASSLPGGSYEQYF.